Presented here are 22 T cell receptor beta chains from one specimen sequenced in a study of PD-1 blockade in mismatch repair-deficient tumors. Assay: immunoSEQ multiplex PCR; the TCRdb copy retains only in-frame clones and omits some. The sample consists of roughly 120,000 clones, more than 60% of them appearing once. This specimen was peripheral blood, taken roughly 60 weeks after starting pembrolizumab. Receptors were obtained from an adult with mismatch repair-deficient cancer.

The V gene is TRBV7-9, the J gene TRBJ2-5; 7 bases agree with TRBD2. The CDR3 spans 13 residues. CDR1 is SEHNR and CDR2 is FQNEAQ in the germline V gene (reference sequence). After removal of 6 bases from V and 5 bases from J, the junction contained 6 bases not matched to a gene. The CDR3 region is CASRAGARETQYF. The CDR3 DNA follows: TGTGCCAGCAGGGCGGGAGCGAGGGAGACCCAGTACTTC.

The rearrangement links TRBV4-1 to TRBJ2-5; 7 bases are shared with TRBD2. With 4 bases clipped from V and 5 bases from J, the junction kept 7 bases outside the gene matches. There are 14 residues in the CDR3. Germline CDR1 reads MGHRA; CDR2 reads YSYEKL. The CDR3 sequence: CASSRGLEGETQYF. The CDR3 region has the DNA TGCGCCAGCAGCCGAGGACTAGAGGGGGAGACCCAGTACTTC.

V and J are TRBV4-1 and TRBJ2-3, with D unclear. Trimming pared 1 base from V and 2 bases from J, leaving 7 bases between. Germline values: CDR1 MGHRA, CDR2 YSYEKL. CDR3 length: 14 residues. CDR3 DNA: TGCGCCAGCAGCCAAGGGATATACACAGATACGCAGTATTTT. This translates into CASSQGIYTDTQYF.

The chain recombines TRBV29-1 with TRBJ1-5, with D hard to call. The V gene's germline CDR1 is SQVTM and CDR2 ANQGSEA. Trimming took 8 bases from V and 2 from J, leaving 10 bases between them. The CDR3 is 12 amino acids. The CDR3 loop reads CSSQSGNQPQHF. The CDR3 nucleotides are TGCAGCAGTCAGTCGGGCAATCAGCCCCAGCATTTT.

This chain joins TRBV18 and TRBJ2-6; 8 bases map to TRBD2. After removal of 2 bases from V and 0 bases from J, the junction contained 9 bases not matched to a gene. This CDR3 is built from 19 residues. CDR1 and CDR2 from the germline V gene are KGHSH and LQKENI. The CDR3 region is CASSPSALAGNSGANVLTF. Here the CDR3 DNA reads TGTGCCAGCTCACCATCGGCTTTAGCGGGAAACTCTGGGGCCAACGTCCTGACTTTC.

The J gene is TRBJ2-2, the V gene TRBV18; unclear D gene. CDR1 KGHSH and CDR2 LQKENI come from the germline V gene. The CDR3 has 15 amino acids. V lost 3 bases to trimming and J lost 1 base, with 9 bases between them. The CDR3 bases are TGTGCCAGCTCACCGAGAGGAAAGAACACCGGGGAGCTGTTTTTT. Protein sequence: CASSPRGKNTGELFF.

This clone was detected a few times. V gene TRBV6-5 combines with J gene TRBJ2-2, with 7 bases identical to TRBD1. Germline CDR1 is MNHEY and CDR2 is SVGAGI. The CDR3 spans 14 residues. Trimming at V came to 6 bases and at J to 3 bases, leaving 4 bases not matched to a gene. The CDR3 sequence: CASRTTGDTGELFF. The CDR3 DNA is TGTGCCAGCAGAACAACAGGGGACACCGGGGAGCTGTTTTTT.

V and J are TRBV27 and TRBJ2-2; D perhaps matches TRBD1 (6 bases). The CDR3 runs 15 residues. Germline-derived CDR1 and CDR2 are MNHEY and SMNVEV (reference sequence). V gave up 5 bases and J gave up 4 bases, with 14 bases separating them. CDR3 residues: CASSDAGVGTGELFF. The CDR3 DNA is TGTGCCAGCAGTGATGCAGGGGTTGGCACCGGGGAGCTGTTTTTT.

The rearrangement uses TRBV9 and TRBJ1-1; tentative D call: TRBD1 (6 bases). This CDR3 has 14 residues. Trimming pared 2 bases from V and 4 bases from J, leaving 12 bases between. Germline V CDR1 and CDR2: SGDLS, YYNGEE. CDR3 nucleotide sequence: TGTGCCAGCAGCGTTACGGGGGCTGCCACTGAAGCTTTCTTT. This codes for CASSVTGAATEAFF.

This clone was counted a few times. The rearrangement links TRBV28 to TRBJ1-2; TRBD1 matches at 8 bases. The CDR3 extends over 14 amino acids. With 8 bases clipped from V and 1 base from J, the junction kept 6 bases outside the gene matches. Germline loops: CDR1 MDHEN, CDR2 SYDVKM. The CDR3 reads CASSTGGDNYGYTF. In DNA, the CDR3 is TGTGCCAGCTCTACAGGGGGAGATAACTATGGCTACACCTTC.

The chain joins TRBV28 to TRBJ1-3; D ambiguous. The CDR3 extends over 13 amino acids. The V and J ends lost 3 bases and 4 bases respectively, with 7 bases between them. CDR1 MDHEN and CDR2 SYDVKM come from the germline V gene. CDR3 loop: CASSFPSGNTIYF. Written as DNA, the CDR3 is TGTGCCAGCAGTTTTCCCTCGGGAAACACCATATATTTT.

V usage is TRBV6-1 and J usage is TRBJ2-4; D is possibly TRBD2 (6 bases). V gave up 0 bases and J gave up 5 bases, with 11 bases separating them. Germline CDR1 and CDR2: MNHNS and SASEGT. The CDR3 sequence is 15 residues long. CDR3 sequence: CASSEALREQNIQYF. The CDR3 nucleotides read TGTGCCAGCAGTGAAGCCCTCCGGGAGCAAAACATTCAGTACTTC.

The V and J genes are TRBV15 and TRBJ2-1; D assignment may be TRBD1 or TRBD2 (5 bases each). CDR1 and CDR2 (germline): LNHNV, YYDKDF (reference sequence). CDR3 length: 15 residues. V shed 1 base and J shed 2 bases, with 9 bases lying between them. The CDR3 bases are TGTGCCACCAGCAGAGGGGACGCCGCCTACAATGAGCAGTTCTTC. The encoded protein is CATSRGDAAYNEQFF.

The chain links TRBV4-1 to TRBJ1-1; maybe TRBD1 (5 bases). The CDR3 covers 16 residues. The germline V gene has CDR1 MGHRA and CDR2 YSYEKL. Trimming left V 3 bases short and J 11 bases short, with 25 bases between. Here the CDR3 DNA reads TGCGCCAGCAGCCACGGTACAGGAGAGGGAAACCGAGGGGCTTTCTTT. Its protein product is CASSHGTGEGNRGAFF.

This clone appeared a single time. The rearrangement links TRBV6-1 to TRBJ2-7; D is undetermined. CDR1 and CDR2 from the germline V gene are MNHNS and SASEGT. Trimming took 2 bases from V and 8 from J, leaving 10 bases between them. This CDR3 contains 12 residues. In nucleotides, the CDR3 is TGTGCCAGCAGTGAAAACAGTTTCAAGCAGTACTTC. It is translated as CASSENSFKQYF.

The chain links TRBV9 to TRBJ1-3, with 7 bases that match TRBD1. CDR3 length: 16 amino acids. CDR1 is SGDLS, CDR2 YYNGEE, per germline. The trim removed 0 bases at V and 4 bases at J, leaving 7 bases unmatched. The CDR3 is CASSVEGAWSGNTIYF. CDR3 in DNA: TGTGCCAGCAGCGTAGAGGGGGCTTGGTCGGGAAACACCATATATTTT. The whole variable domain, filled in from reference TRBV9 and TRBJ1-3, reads DSGVTQTPKHLITATGQRVTLRCSPRSGDLSVYWYQQSLDQGLQFLIQYYNGEERAKGNILERFSAQQFPDLHSELNLSSLELGDSALYFCASSVEGAWSGNTIYFGEGSWLTVV.

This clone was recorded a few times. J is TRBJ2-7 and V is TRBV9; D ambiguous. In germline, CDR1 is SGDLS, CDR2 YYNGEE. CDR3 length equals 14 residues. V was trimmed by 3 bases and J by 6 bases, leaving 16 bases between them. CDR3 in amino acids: CASSGLGGLVEQYF. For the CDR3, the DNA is TGTGCCAGCAGCGGGTTGGGCGGCCTTGTCGAGCAGTACTTC. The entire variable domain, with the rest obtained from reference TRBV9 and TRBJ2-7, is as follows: DSGVTQTPKHLITATGQRVTLRCSPRSGDLSVYWYQQSLDQGLQFLIQYYNGEERAKGNILERFSAQQFPDLHSELNLSSLELGDSALYFCASSGLGGLVEQYFGPGTRLTVT.

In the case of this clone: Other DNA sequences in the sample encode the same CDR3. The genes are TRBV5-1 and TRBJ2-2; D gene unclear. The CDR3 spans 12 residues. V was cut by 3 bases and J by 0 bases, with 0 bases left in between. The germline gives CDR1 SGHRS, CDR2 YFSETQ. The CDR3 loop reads CASSSNTGELFF. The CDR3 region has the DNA TGCGCCAGCAGCTCGAACACCGGGGAGCTGTTTTTT.

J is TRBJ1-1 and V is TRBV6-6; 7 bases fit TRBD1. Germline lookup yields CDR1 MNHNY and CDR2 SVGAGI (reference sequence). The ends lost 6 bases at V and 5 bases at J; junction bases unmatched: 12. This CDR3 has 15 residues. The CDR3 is CASSLGGGPRTEAFF. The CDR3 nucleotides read TGTGCCAGCAGCCTGGGAGGGGGCCCGCGGACTGAAGCTTTCTTT.

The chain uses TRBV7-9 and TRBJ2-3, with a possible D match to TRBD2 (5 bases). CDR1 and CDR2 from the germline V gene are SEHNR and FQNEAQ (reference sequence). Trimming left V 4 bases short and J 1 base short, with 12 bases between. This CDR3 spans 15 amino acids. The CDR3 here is CASSSYAGGTDTQYF. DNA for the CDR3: TGTGCCAGCAGCTCCTACGCCGGGGGCACAGATACGCAGTATTTT.

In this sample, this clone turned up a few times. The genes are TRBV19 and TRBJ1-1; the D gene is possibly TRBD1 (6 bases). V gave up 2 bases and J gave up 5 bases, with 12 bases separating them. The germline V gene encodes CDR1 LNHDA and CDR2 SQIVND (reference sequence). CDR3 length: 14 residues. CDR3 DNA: TGTGCCAGTAGTATAAGGGGGGCGCGAACTGAAGCTTTCTTT. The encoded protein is CASSIRGARTEAFF. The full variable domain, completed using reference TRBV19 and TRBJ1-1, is DGGITQSPKYLFRKEGQNVTLSCEQNLNHDAMYWYRQDPGQGLRLIYYSQIVNDFQKGDIAEGYSVSREKKESFPLTVTSAQKNPTAFYLCASSIRGARTEAFFGQGTRLTVV.

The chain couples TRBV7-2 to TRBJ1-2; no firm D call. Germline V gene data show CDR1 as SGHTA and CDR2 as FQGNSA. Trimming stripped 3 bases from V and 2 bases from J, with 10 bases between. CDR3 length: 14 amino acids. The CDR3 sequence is CASSLSADNYGYTF. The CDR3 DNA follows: TGTGCCAGCAGCTTGTCAGCTGACAACTATGGCTACACCTTC.